This T cell receptor beta chain came from a study of blood T cells in healthy people across ages. Study results and limitations: Higher diversity, along with more naive CD4+ cells, distinguished long-lived donors from aged donors.

A second PCR, run for 7 to 11 cycles, used a sample-barcoded 5' primer plus a J-beta primer mix. TCRdb re-derived calls from the 5' RACE reads in MiXCR, one entry per CDR3 protein. Of some 370,000 distinct CDR3 sequences in the sample, 45% to 60% were seen once. Comments on this clonotype: The antigen remains unidentified.

The CDR3 is made up of 16 amino acids. The clonotype was recovered from a man in his 60s in good health. The chain is built from TRBV21-1 and TRBJ2-7; the tabulated D call, TRBD1, remains unverified against the DNA. TRBV21-1 is shown as a pseudogene. Sequencing was performed on blood. The CDR3 DNA follows: TGTGCCAGCAGCAGAGGGAAGCGGGAGAGGGGGCTGGGACAGTACTTC. The encoded protein is CASSRGKRERGLGQYF.